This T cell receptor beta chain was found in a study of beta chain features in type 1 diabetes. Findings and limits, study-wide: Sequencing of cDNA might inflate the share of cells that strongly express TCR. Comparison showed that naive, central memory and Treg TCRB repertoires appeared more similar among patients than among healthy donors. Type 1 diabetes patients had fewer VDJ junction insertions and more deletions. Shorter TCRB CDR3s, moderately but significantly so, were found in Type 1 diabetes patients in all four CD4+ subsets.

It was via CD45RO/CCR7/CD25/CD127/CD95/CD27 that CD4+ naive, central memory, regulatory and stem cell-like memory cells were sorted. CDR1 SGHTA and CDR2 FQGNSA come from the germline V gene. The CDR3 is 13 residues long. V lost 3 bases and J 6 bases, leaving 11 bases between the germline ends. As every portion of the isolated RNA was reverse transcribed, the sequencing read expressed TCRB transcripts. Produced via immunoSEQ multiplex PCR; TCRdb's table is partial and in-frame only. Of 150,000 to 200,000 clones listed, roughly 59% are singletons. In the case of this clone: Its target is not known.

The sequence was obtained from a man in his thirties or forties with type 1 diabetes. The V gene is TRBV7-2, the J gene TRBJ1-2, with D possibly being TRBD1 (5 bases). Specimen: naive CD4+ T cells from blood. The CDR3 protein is CASSLITGDGYTF. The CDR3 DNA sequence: TGTGCCAGCAGCTTGATCACGGGGGATGGCTACACCTTC.